This T cell receptor (beta chain) was profiled in a study of control samples from healthy donors and cancer patients. Germline V gene data show CDR1 as LNHDA and CDR2 as SQIVND (reference sequence). CDR3 size: 13 residues. Trimming took off 6 bases at V and 1 base at J, with 7 bases between the two ends. Sequencing was performed with immunoSEQ multiplex PCR; in TCRdb, only in-frame clones are kept and a portion is missing. The table records around 75,000 clones, around 92% of them present only once. The sequenced sample was blood. This clonotype originated in a woman in her sixties in good health. The chain is built from TRBV19 and TRBJ2-1; D is unclear. The CDR3 DNA is TGTGCCAGTAGGCCGGAGTCCTACAATGAGCAGTTCTTC. Translating it yields CASRPESYNEQFF.